The rows below give T cell receptor beta chains drawn from one sample of a study of chemoradiotherapy in HPV16-positive cancers. Using immunoSEQ multiplex PCR, the repertoire was profiled, and TCRdb retains in-frame clones only, with some absent. This sample has roughly 21,000 clones, with over 75% found just once. The sample consisted of blood, taken from a patient who underwent chemoradiotherapy. The origin of the receptors is a human donor with HPV-associated anogenital cancer. Each CDR3 is given with its conserved first and last residue. The D gene is left open where the match is weak.

>NA|TRBV28|TRBJ1-5
CASRSPGAGNQPQHF
>NA|TRBV28|TRBJ1-1
CASSLENTEAFF
>NA|TRBV28|TRBJ2-7
CASLPPGPIYEQYF
>NA|TRBV11-2|TRBJ2-5
CASSLGAQTQYF
>TRBD1|TRBV5-5|TRBJ2-2
CASRTGTGLAGELFF
>TRBD1|TRBV9|TRBJ1-2
CASSVGETGDNYGYTF
>TRBD1|TRBV14|TRBJ1-1
CASTRLTGSNTEAFF
>TRBD1|TRBV19|TRBJ1-5
CASTADRGNNQPQHF
>TRBD2|TRBV5-4|TRBJ2-1
CASSLASGSANEQFF
>NA|TRBV2|TRBJ2-7
CASSVLDRLDEQYF
>NA|TRBV14|TRBJ2-7
CASSQALSSYEQYF
>TRBD1|TRBV9|TRBJ2-1
CASSVGPTGVRVYEQFF
>TRBD2|TRBV29-1|TRBJ2-2
CSAGAASGVGELFF
>NA|TRBV10-3|TRBJ1-1
CAISGEATGTEAFF
>NA|TRBV6-5|TRBJ2-1
CASSGGHSSYNEQFF
>NA|TRBV28|TRBJ2-1
CASSFRRLEQFF
>NA|TRBV11-3|TRBJ2-2
CASSKEAGRELFF
>TRBD2|TRBV7-2|TRBJ2-1
CASSLGTSGVNEQFF
>TRBD2|TRBV7-8|TRBJ2-1
CASSPPGGGADNEQFF
>TRBD1|TRBV6-4|TRBJ2-7
CASSTTPGTGVHEQYF
>NA|TRBV18|TRBJ1-3
CASSPSPRNSGNTIYF
>NA|TRBV7-3|TRBJ2-7
CASSPDRSYEQYF
>TRBD1|TRBV7-2|TRBJ1-1
CASSSPRATGSMNTEAFF
>TRBD2|TRBV6-5|TRBJ2-7
CASSTWTSGNEQYF
>TRBD1|TRBV19|TRBJ2-7
CASSTGQGIYEQYF
>NA|TRBV14|TRBJ1-1
CASSPRGGGGTEAFF